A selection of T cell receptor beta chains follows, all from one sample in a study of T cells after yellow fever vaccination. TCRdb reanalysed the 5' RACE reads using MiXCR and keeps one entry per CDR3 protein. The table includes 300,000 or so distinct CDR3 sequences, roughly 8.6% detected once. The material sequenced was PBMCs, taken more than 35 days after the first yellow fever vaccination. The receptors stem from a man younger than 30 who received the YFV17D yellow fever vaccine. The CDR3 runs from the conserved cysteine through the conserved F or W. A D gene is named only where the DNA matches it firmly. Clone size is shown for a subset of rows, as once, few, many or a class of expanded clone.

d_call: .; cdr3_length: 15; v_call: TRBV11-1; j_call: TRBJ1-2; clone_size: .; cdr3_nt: TGTGCCAGCAGCTCCCGGGGACCTTTGGCTTATGGCTACACCTTC; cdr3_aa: CASSSRGPLAYGYTF
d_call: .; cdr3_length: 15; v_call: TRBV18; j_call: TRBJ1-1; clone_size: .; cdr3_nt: TGTGCCAGCTCACCACCCAAGACAGGGAACACTGAAGCTTTCTTT; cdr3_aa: CASSPPKTGNTEAFF
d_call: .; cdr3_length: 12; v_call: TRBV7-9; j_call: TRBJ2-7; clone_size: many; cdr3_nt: TGTGCCTCAGGGCAGGGAGGCTACGAGCAGTACTTC; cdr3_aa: CASGQGGYEQYF
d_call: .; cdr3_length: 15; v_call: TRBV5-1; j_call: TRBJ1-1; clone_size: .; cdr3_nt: TGCGCCAGCACTGATCGGCAGGGGATGAACACTGAAGCTTTCTTT; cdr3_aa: CASTDRQGMNTEAFF
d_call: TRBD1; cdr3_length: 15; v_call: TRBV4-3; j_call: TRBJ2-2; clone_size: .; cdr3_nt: TGCGCCAGCAGCCAAGATGGGACAGGGGCCGGGGAGCTGTTTTTT; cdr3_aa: CASSQDGTGAGELFF
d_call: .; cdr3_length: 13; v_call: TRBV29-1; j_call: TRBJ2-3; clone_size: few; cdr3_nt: TGCAGCGTTGAAGCGTCATCGGCAGATACGCAGTATTTT; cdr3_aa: CSVEASSADTQYF
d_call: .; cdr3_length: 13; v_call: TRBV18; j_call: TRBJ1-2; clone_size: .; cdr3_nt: TGTGCCAGCTCACCACGAGAGGAGGGTGGCTACACCTTC; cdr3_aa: CASSPREEGGYTF
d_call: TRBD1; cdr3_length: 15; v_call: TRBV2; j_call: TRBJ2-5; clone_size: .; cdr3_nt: TGTGCCAGCAGTGAAGTCGTGACAGGGGGAGAGACCCAGTACTTC; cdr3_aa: CASSEVVTGGETQYF
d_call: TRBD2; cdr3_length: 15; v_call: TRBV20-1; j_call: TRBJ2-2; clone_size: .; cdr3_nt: TGCAGTGCGAGGACTAGCGGGGGGAACACCGGGGAGCTGTTTTTT; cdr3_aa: CSARTSGGNTGELFF
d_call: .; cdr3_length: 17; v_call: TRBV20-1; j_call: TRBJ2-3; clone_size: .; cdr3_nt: TGCAGTGCTAGAGACCTAACCCGCCCCGCGGTCGCAGATACGCAGTATTTT; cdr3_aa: CSARDLTRPAVADTQYF
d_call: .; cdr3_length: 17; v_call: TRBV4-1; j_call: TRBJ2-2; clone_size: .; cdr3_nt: TGCGCCAGCAGCCAAGTGACTTGGGAGGTAAACACCGGGGAGCTGTTTTTT; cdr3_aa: CASSQVTWEVNTGELFF
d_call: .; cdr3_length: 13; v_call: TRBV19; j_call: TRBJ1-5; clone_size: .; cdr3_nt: TGTGCCAGTAGATGGACAGTCAATCAGCCCCAGCATTTT; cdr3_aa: CASRWTVNQPQHF
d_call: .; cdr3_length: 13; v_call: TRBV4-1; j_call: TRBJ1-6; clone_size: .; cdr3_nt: TGCGCCAGCAGCCAAGATCTTCCGTCACCCCTCCACTTT; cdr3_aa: CASSQDLPSPLHF
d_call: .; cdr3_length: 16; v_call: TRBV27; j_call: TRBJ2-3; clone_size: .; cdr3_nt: TGTGCCAGCAGTCCCGGTCCCCAGGAGGGCACAGATACGCAGTATTTT; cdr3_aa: CASSPGPQEGTDTQYF
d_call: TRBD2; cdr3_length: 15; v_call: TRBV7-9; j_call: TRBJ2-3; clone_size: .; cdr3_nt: TGTGCCAGCAGCGGGGCTAGCGGGGGCACAGATACGCAGTATTTT; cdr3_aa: CASSGASGGTDTQYF
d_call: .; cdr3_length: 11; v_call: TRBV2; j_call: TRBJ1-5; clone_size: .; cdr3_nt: TGTGCCAGCAGTGAGGCTGGGCCCCAGCATTTT; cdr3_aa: CASSEAGPQHF
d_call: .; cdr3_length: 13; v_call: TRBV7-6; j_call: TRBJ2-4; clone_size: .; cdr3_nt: TGTGCCAGCAGCCCCCGCACGCCAAACATTCAGTACTTC; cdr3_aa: CASSPRTPNIQYF
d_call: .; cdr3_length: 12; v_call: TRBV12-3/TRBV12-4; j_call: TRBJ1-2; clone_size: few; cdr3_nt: TGTGCCAGCGCCAGGGACGTATCTGGCTACACCTTC; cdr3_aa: CASARDVSGYTF
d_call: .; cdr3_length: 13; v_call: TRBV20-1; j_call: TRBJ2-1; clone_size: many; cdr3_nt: TGCAGTGCTAGAGACCCCCCCCAGGGTGAGCAGTTCTTC; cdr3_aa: CSARDPPQGEQFF
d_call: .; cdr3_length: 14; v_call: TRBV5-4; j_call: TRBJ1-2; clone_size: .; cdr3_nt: TGTGCCAGCAGCTCCGTAGAGGGCTCCTATGGCTACACCTTC; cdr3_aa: CASSSVEGSYGYTF
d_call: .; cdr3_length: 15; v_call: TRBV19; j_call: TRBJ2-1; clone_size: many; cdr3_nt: TGTGCCAGTAGTATAGATGGACGGGTTGCCAATGAGCAGTTCTTC; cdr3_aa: CASSIDGRVANEQFF
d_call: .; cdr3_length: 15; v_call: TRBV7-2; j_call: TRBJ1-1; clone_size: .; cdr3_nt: TGTGCCAGCAGCTTATTCCTAGGGGCGGACACTGAAGCTTTCTTT; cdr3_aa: CASSLFLGADTEAFF